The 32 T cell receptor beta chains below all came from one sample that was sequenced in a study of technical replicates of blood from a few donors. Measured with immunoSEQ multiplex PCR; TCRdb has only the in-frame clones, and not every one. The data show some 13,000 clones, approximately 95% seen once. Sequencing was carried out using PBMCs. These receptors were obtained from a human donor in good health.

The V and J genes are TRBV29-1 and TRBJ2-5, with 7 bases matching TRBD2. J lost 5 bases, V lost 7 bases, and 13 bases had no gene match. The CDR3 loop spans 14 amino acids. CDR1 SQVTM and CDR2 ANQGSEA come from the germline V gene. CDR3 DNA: TGCAGCGGCCCCTGGATGCGGCGGGGGGAGACCCAGTACTTC. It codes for CSGPWMRRGETQYF. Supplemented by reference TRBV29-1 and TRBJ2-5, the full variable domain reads SAVISQKPSRDICQRGTSLTIQCQVDSQVTMMFWYRQQPGQSLTLIATANQGSEATYESGFVIDKFPISRPNLTFSTLTVSNMSPEDSSIYLCSGPWMRRGETQYFGPGTRLLVL.

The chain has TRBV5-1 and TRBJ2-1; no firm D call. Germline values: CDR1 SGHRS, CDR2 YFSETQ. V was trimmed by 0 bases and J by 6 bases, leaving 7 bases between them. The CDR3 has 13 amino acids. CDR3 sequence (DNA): TGCGCCAGCAGCTTGGCCTATAGCAATGAGCAGTTCTTC. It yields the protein CASSLAYSNEQFF.

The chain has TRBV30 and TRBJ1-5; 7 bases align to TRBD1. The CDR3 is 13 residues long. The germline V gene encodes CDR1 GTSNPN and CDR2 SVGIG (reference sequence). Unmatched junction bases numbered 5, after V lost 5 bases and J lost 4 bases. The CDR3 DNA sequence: TGTGCCTGGGCGGGACAGCAAAATCAGCCCCAGCATTTT. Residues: CAWAGQQNQPQHF.

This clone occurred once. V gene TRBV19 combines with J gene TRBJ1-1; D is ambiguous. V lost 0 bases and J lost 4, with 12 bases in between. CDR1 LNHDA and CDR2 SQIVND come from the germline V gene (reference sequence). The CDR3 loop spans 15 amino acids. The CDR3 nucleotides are TGTGCCAGTAGTATAGACCCGGGTTTGGCCACTGAAGCTTTCTTT. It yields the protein CASSIDPGLATEAFF.

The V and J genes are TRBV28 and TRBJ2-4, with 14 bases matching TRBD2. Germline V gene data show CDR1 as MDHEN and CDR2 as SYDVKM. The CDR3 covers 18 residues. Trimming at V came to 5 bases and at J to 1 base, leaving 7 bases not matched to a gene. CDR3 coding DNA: TGTGCCAGCAGTCCGACTAGCGGGAGGGGAGGGGCCAAAAACATTCAGTACTTC. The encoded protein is CASSPTSGRGGAKNIQYF. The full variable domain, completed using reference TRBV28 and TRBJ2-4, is DVKVTQSSRYLVKRTGEKVFLECVQDMDHENMFWYRQDPGLGLRLIYFSYDVKMKEKGDIPEGYSVSREKKERFSLILESASTNQTSMYLCASSPTSGRGGAKNIQYFGAGTRLSVL.

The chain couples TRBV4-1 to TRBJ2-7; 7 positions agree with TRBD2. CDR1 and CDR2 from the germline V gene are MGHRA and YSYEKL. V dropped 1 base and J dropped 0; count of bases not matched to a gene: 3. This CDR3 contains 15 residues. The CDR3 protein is CASSQGGGLSYEQYF. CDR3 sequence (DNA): TGCGCCAGCAGCCAAGGGGGGGGACTCTCCTACGAGCAGTACTTC.

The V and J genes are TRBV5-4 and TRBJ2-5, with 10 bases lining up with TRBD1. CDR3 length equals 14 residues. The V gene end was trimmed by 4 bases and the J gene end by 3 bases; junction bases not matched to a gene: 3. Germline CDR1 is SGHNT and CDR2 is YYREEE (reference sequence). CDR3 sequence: CASSRQGAEETQYF. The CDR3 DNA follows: TGTGCCAGCAGCCGACAGGGGGCTGAAGAGACCCAGTACTTC.

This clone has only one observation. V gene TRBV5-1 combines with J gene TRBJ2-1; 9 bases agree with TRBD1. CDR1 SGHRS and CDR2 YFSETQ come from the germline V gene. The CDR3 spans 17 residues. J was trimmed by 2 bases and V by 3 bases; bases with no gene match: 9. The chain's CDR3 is CASSWGPDRGAYNEQFF. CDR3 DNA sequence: TGCGCCAGCAGCTGGGGACCCGACAGGGGGGCCTACAATGAGCAGTTCTTC.

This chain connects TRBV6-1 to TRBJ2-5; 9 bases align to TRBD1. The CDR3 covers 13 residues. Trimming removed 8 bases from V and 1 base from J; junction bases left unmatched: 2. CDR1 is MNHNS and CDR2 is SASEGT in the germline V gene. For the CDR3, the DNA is TGTGCCAGCGGGGACAGGGTCCAAGAGACCCAGTACTTC. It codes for CASGDRVQETQYF.

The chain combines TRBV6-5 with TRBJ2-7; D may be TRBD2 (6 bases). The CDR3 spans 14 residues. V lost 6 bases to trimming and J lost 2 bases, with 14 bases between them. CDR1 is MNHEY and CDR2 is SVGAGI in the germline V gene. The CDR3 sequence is CASRRYQRAYEQYF. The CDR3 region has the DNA TGTGCCAGCAGACGTTACCAGCGGGCCTACGAGCAGTACTTC.

The CDR3 coding sequence is TGTGCCAGCAGTTACTCGAGTCCTAGCGGGACAGATACGCAGTATTTT. Its protein product is CASSYSSPSGTDTQYF. This chain links TRBV6-5 with TRBJ2-3, with 8 bases identical to TRBD2. From germline, CDR1 is MNHEY and CDR2 SVGAGI. The ends lost 0 bases at V and 3 bases at J; junction bases unmatched: 5. The CDR3 runs 16 residues.

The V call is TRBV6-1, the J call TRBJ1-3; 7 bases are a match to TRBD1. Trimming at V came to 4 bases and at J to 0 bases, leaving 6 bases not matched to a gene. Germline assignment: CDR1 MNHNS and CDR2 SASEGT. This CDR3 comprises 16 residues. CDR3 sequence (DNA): TGTGCCAGCAGTGCCTCGGGACAGAGCTCTGGAAACACCATATATTTT. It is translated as CASSASGQSSGNTIYF.

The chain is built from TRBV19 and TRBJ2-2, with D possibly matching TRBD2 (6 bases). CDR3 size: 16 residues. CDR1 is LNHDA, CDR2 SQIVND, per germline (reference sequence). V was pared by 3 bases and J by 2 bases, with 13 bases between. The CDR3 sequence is CASSMRRAFNTGELFF. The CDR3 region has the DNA TGTGCCAGTAGTATGAGGAGGGCATTCAACACCGGGGAGCTGTTTTTT. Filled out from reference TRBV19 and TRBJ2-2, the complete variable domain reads DGGITQSPKYLFRKEGQNVTLSCEQNLNHDAMYWYRQDPGQGLRLIYYSQIVNDFQKGDIAEGYSVSREKKESFPLTVTSAQKNPTAFYLCASSMRRAFNTGELFFGEGSRLTVL.

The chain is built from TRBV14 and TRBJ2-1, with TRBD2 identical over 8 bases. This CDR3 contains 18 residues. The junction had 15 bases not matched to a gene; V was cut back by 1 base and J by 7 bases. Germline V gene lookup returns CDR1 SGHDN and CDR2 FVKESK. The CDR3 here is CASSQGNLLAGLGNEQFF. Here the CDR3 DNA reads TGTGCCAGCAGCCAAGGTAATCTCCTAGCGGGCCTTGGGAATGAGCAGTTCTTC.

The CDR3 loop reads CASSRGWEQYF. In DNA, the CDR3 is TGTGCCAGCAGCCGAGGGTGGGAGCAGTACTTC. The chain links TRBV7-9 to TRBJ2-7, with D possibly being TRBD2 (5 bases). The ends were cut back, 5 bases at V and 7 bases at J, with 9 bases in the middle. This CDR3 region has 11 residues. CDR1 is SEHNR, CDR2 FQNEAQ, per germline (reference sequence).

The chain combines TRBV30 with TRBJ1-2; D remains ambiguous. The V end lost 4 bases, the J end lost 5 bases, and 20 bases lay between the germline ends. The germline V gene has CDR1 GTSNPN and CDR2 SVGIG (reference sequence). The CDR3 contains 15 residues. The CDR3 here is CAWTRQTVTQYGYTF. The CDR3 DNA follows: TGTGCCTGGACAAGACAAACAGTTACTCAATATGGCTACACCTTC.

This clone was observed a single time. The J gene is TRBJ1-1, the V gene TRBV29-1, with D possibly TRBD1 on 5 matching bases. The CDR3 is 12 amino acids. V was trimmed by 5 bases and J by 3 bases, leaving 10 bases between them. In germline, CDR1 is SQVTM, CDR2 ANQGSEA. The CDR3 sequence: CSVRGGDTEAFF. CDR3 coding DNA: TGCAGCGTTCGGGGGGGGGACACTGAAGCTTTCTTT.

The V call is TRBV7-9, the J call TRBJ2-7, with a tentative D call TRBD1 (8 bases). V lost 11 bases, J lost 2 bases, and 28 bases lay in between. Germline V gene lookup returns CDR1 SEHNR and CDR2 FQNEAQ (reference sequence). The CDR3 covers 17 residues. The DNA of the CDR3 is TGTGCCGGGACTACAGGGGGAGTCCCGCGGTCCCCCTACGAGCAGTACTTC. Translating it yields CAGTTGGVPRSPYEQYF.

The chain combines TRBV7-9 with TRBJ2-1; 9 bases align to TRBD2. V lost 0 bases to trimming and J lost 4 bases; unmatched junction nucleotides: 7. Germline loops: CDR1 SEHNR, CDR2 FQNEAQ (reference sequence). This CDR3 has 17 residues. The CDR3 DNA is TGTGCCAGCAGCTTAGCGATACGGCGGGAGGGATACAATGAGCAGTTCTTC. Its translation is CASSLAIRREGYNEQFF.

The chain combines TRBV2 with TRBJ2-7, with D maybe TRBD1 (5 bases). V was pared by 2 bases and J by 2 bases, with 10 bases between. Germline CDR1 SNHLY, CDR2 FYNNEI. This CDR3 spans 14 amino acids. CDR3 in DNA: TGTGCCAGCAGTGAAAGCAGGGATCCCTACGAGCAGTACTTC. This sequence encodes CASSESRDPYEQYF.

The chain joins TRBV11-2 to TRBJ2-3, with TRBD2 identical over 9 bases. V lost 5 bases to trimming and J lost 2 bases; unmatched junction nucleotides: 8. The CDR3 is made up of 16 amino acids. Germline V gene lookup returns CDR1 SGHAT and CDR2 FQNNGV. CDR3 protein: CASSPRLAEATDTQYF. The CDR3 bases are TGTGCCAGCAGCCCCAGACTAGCGGAAGCCACAGATACGCAGTATTTT.

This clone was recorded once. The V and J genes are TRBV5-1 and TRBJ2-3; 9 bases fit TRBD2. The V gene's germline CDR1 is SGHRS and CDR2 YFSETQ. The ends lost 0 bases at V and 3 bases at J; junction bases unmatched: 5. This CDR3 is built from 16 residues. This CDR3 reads CASSLELREGTDTQYF. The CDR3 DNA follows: TGCGCCAGCAGCTTGGAGTTGCGGGAGGGGACAGATACGCAGTATTTT.

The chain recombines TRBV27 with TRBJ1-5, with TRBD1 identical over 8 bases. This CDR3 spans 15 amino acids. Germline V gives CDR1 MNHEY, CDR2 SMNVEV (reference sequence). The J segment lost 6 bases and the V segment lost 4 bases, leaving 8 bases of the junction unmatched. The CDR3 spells CASSSGQGGGQPQHF. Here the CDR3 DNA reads TGTGCCAGCAGTTCCGGACAGGGTGGGGGTCAGCCCCAGCATTTT.

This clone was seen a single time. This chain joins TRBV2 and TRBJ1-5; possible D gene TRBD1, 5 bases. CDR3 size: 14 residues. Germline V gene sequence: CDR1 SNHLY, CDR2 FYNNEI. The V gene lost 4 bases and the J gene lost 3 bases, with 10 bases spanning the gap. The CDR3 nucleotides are TGTGCCAGCAGTGGGACGGACATCAATCAGCCCCAGCATTTT. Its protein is CASSGTDINQPQHF.

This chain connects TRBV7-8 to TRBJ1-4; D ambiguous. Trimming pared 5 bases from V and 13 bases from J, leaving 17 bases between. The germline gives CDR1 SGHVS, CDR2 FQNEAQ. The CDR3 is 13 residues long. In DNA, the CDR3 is TGTGCCAGCAGCCTGCTCCCTGCTGAGGGACTGTTTTTT. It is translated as CASSLLPAEGLFF. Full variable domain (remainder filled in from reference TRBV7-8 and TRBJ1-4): GAGVSQSPRYKVAKRGQDVALRCDPISGHVSLFWYQQALGQGPEFLTYFQNEAQLDKSGLPSDRFFAERPEGSVSTLKIQRTQQEDSAVYLCASSLLPAEGLFFGSGTQLSVL.

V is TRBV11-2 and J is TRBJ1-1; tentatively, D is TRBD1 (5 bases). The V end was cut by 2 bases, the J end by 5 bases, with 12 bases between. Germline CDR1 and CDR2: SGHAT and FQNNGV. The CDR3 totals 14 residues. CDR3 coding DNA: TGTGCCAGCAGCTTAAGAAGGGGAGGAACTGAAGCTTTCTTT. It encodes CASSLRRGGTEAFF.

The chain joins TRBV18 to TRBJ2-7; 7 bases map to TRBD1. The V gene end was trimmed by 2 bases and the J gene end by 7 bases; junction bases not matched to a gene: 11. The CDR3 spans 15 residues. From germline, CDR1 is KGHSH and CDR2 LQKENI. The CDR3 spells CASSPFGTVGWEQYF. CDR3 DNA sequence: TGTGCCAGCTCACCATTCGGGACAGTTGGTTGGGAGCAGTACTTC.

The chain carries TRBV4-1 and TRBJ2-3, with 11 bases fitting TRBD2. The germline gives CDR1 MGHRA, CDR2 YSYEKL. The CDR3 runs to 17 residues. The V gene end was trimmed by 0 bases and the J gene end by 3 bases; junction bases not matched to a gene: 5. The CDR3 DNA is TGCGCCAGCAGCCAAGATGGATTAGCGGGAGGGACAGATACGCAGTATTTT. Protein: CASSQDGLAGGTDTQYF.

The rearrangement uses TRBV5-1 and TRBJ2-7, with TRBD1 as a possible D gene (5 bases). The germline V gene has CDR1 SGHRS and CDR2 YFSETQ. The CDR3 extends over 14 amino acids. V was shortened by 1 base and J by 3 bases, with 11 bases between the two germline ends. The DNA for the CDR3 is TGCGCCAGCAGCTTGCAGGGTCCTAACTACGAGCAGTACTTC. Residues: CASSLQGPNYEQYF.

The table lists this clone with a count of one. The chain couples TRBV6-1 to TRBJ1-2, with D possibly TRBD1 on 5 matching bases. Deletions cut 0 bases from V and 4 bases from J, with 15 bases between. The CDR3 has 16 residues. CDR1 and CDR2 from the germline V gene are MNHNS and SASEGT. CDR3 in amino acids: CASSEAGGGQGYGYTF. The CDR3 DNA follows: TGTGCCAGCAGTGAAGCGGGGGGAGGGCAAGGCTATGGCTACACCTTC.

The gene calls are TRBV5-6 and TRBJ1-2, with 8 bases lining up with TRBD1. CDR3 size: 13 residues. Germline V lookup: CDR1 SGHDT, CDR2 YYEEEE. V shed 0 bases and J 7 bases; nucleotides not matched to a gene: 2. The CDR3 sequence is CASSLGTGTGYTF. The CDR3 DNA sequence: TGTGCCAGCAGCTTGGGGACAGGGACTGGCTACACCTTC.

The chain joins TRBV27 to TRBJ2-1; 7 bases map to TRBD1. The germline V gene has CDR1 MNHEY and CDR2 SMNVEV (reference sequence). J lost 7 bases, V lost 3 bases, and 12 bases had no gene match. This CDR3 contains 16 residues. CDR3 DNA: TGTGCCAGCAGTTTGGCTGTAGGGGGCAGATGGAATGAGCAGTTCTTC. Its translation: CASSLAVGGRWNEQFF.